The rows below give T cell receptor beta chains drawn from one sample of a study of cytomegalovirus exposure and HLA in healthy donors. Only in-frame clones appear in the TCRdb table, and some are missing; sequencing was by immunoSEQ multiplex PCR. This table holds about 130,000 clones, about 80% found once. The specimen sequenced was PBMCs. The receptors were gathered from a woman between 50 and 59 years old in good health and CMV-seronegative. The CDR3 runs from the conserved cysteine through the conserved F or W. A D gene is named only where the DNA matches it firmly. Size values are once, few and many counts, or a class for expanded clones, and some rows have none.

v_call: TRBV27
clone_size: NA
d_call: TRBD2
cdr3_aa: CASSSSLAEHSYEQYF

v_call: TRBV6-5
clone_size: NA
d_call: NA
cdr3_aa: CASSSRADTQYF

v_call: TRBV7-2
clone_size: NA
d_call: NA
cdr3_aa: CASSLVRDQPQHF

v_call: TRBV11-2
clone_size: NA
d_call: NA
cdr3_aa: CASSSQSYEQYF

v_call: TRBV4-3
clone_size: NA
d_call: TRBD1
cdr3_aa: CASSQDGAGGAGYGYTF

v_call: TRBV6-5
clone_size: NA
d_call: NA
cdr3_aa: CASSKGDYTDTQYF

v_call: TRBV19
clone_size: NA
d_call: NA
cdr3_aa: CASSFRGAISFNQPQHF

v_call: TRBV7-6
clone_size: few
d_call: NA
cdr3_aa: CASSLEEYSTYEQYF

v_call: TRBV29-1
clone_size: NA
d_call: NA
cdr3_aa: CSVHSGYEQYF

v_call: TRBV13
clone_size: NA
d_call: NA
cdr3_aa: CASRPTPAGTNTGELFF